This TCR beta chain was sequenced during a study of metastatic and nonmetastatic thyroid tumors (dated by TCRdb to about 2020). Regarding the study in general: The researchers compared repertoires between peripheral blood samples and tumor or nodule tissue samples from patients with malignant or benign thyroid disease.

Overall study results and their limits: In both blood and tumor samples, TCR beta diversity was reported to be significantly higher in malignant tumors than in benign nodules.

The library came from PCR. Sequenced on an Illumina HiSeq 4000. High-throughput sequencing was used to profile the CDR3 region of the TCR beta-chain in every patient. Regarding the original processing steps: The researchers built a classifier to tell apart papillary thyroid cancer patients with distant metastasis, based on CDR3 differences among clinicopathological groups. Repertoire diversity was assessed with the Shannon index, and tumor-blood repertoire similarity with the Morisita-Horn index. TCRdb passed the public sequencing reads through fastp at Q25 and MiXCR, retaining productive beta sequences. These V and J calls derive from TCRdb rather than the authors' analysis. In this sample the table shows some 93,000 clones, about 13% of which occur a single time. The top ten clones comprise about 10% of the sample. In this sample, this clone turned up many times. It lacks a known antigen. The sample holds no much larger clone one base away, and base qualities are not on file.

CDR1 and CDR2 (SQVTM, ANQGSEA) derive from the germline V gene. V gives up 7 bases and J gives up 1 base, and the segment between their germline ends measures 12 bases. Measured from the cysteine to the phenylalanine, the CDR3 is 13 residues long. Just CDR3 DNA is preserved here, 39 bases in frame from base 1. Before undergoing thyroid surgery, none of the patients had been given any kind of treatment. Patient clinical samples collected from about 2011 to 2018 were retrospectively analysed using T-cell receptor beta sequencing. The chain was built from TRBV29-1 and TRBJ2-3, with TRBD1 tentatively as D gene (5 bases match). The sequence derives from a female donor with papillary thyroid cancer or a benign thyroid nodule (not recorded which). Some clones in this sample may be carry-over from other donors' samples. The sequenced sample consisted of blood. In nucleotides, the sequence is TGCAGCGGAGACAGTGGAGGCACAGATACGCAGTATTTT. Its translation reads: CSGDSGGTDTQYF.